This T cell receptor beta chain was retrieved from a study of cytomegalovirus exposure and HLA in healthy donors. Study-level background: The use of the same platform for the 120 validation repertoires and the approximately 690 first-cohort repertoires was reported by a later analysis. Study-wide results and limits: Accounts indicate the classifier identified cytomegalovirus status with strong specificity and sensitivity. Researchers catalogued some 160 TCR beta chains as cytomegalovirus-associated. In vitro assays verified that a few CMV-associated chains recognized CMV antigens specifically.

The V segment lost 3 bases and the J segment 4 bases; nucleotides outside the gene matches: 9. The CDR3 is 16 amino acids. Germline loops: CDR1 SGHRS, CDR2 YFSETQ. Repertoires were generated with immunoSEQ multiplex PCR, while TCRdb's copy carries only in-frame clones and drops some. The sample has 80,000 to 100,000 clones; around 85% are singletons. On this clone itself: Its target is not known.

The chain carries TRBV5-1 and TRBJ1-3; 8 bases are shared with TRBD1. The receptor comes from a woman under 40 in good health and CMV-seronegative. Sequenced sample: PBMCs. Here the CDR3 reads CASSSGTGSYGNTIYF. DNA of the CDR3: TGCGCCAGCAGCTCGGGGACAGGTTCATACGGAAACACCATATATTTT.